The 29 T cell receptor beta chains reported below all come from one sample, sequenced in a study of post-analysis software for immune sequencing data. Tagging with unique molecular identifiers was a feature of the TCR beta cDNA libraries. TCRdb reanalysed the PCR reads using MiXCR and keeps one entry per CDR3 protein. The table lists about 560,000 distinct CDR3 sequences, around 47% of them singletons. These receptors are not linked to any known antigen. General study findings and limits: Among four to six TRBV segments more frequent in patients than controls were TRBV5-6, TRBV5-1 and TRBV20-1.

The sample consisted of blood. The source is a girl aged 5 to 17 with multiple sclerosis.

The rearrangement joins TRBV10-3 to TRBJ1-1; TRBD1 might be the D (6 bases). From germline, CDR1 is ENHRY and CDR2 SYGVKD. V lost 2 bases and J 4 bases, leaving 8 bases between the germline ends. The CDR3 extends over 13 amino acids. CDR3 nucleotide sequence: TGTGCCATCAGTGAGATAGGGGGCACTGAAGCTTTCTTT. As protein: CAISEIGGTEAFF.

The CDR3 nucleotides are TGCAGTGCTAGAGATCTCTCTACTAGCGGGAGGGCCCTCGGTGAGCAGTTCTTC. Its protein is CSARDLSTSGRALGEQFF. The chain has TRBV20-1 and TRBJ2-1; 13 positions agree with TRBD2. V lost 0 bases, J lost 9 bases, and 14 bases stayed unmatched. CDR3 length: 18 amino acids. Germline lookup yields CDR1 DFQATT and CDR2 SNEGSKA (reference sequence).

The genes are TRBV29-1 and TRBJ1-1; 8 bases are shared with TRBD1. Trimming at V came to 8 bases and at J to 0 bases, leaving 8 bases not matched to a gene. Germline V gene sequence: CDR1 SQVTM, CDR2 ANQGSEA. The CDR3 has 14 amino acids. The CDR3 DNA reads as TGCAGCTACCGGGACAGGAAATTGAACACTGAAGCTTTCTTT. Its protein product is CSYRDRKLNTEAFF.

This chain uses TRBV19 with TRBJ1-2, with TRBD1 as a possible D gene (6 bases). The CDR3 is made up of 13 amino acids. Trimming shortened V by 2 bases and J by 2 bases, and 6 bases separated the two germline ends. Germline CDR1 LNHDA, CDR2 SQIVND (reference sequence). This CDR3 reads CASSITGNYGYTF. In DNA form, the CDR3 reads TGTGCCAGTAGTATAACAGGGAACTATGGCTACACCTTC.

This clonotype was seen a handful of times. This chain links TRBV28 with TRBJ2-1; tentatively, D is TRBD2 (5 bases). The germline V gene encodes CDR1 MDHEN and CDR2 SYDVKM. This CDR3 comprises 14 residues. V lost 6 bases and J lost 3, with 12 bases in between. DNA of the CDR3: TGTGCCAGCAGACTGGGAGATATCTACAATGAGCAGTTCTTC. This gives the protein CASRLGDIYNEQFF.

The sample holds a few counts of this clonotype. The chain joins TRBV15 to TRBJ1-2; 8 bases are shared with TRBD1. The J segment lost 8 bases and the V segment lost 0 bases, leaving 8 bases of the junction unmatched. Germline CDR1 is LNHNV and CDR2 is YYDKDF (reference sequence). This CDR3 is 15 amino acids long. CDR3 amino acids: CATSRDVTGVGGYTF. CDR3 nucleotide sequence: TGTGCCACCAGCAGAGATGTGACAGGGGTAGGCGGCTACACCTTC.

This rearrangement joins TRBV6-2 or TRBV6-3 to TRBJ2-3; D unresolved. Germline CDR1 and CDR2: MNHEY and SVGEGT. There are 13 residues in the CDR3. With 6 bases removed from V and 5 bases from J, the gap between germline ends came to 12 bases. CDR3 sequence reads: CASSPRIGDTQYF. In DNA form, the CDR3 reads TGTGCCAGCAGCCCACGGATAGGAGATACGCAGTATTTT.

There are a few counts of this clonotype. The chain is built from TRBV20-1 and TRBJ2-7; D might be TRBD1 or TRBD2, each matching 5 bases. The J call is in doubt because the DNA end fits TRBJ2-5 better. This CDR3 is built from 13 residues. CDR1 and CDR2 from the germline V gene are DFQATT and SNEGSKA (reference sequence). CDR3 sequence: CSAGRGAEETQYF. CDR3 bases: TGCAGTGCGGGGAGAGGGGCGGAGGAGACCCAGTACTTC.

Only a few counts were recorded for this clonotype. The chain employs TRBV20-1 and TRBJ2-7; D is ambiguous. Germline V gene data show CDR1 as DFQATT and CDR2 as SNEGSKA (reference sequence). With 3 bases removed from V and 3 bases from J, the gap between germline ends came to 15 bases. This CDR3 region has 14 residues. CDR3 loop: CSARSGTMNYEQYF. In DNA form, the CDR3 reads TGCAGTGCTAGGTCCGGCACGATGAACTACGAGCAGTACTTC.

V and J are TRBV12-3 or TRBV12-4 and TRBJ2-3; D is perhaps TRBD1 or TRBD2 (5 bases each). The CDR3 extends over 15 amino acids. V shed 5 bases and J shed 2 bases, with 14 bases lying between them. This CDR3 reads CASSHGTTSTDTQYF. CDR3 DNA: TGTGCCAGCAGTCACGGGACCACCTCCACAGATACGCAGTATTTT.

The chain links TRBV7-9 to TRBJ1-2; D not resolved. The CDR3 is 14 residues long. Looked up from germline, CDR1 is SEHNR and CDR2 is FQNEAQ (reference sequence). V was cut by 0 bases and J by 7 bases, with 12 bases left in between. In DNA form, the CDR3 reads TGTGCCAGCAGCTTAGCAGGGATTGGAAGTGGCTACACCTTC. It encodes CASSLAGIGSGYTF.

This clonotype was counted a few times. A junction end diverges from the germline sequence, so it may reflect a read error. The gene calls are TRBV20-1 and TRBJ2-1; 10 nucleotides agree with TRBD2. The CDR3 has 15 residues. The germline V gene encodes CDR1 DFQATT and CDR2 SNEGSKA (reference sequence). The CDR3 DNA sequence: TGTAGTGCTAGCCCGCCTAGCGGGGGAAACAATGAGCAGTTCTTC. Protein product: CSASPPSGGNNEQFF.

The rearrangement links TRBV18 to TRBJ2-6, with 7 bases identical to TRBD1. The CDR3 sequence is 19 residues long. Germline CDR1 is KGHSH and CDR2 is LQKENI. The junction had 15 bases not matched to a gene; V was cut back by 3 bases and J by 4 bases. CDR3 coding DNA: TGTGCCAGCTCACCGACAGGGCCCCTCTCTCTGCGGGGGGCCAACGTCCTGACTTTC. This encodes CASSPTGPLSLRGANVLTF.

The chain has TRBV20-1 and TRBJ1-5; D is uncertain. The V and J ends lost 3 bases and 4 bases respectively, with 10 bases between them. The germline gives CDR1 DFQATT, CDR2 SNEGSKA (reference sequence). This CDR3 comprises 13 residues. The DNA of the CDR3 is TGCAGTGCTAGGCAAACTGGGAATCAGCCCCAGCATTTT. As protein: CSARQTGNQPQHF.

To note about this clonotype: Since a much larger clone is just one base distant, this may be a read error. The rearrangement links TRBV28 to TRBJ2-3, with 9 bases fitting TRBD2. Losses at the gene ends were 5 bases for V and 2 bases for J; bases not matched to a gene: 8. CDR1 is MDHEN, CDR2 SYDVKM, per germline. The CDR3 runs 16 residues. The CDR3: CASSPRTSEHTDTQYF. The CDR3 DNA is TGTGCCAGCAGTCCCCGGACTAGCGAGCACACAGATACGCAGTATTTT.

The V call is TRBV5-5, the J call TRBJ2-1; no firm D call. V was cut by 2 bases and J by 5 bases, with 14 bases left in between. Germline V lookup: CDR1 SGHKS, CDR2 YYEKEE (reference sequence). The CDR3 contains 15 residues. The CDR3 nucleotides read TGTGCCAGCAGCTTTAGAGGCTCCAGGAACAATGAGCAGTTCTTC. Its protein product is CASSFRGSRNNEQFF.

The chain links TRBV12-3 or TRBV12-4 to TRBJ2-5, with D possibly being TRBD1 (8 bases). This CDR3 region has 13 residues. Trimming took 6 bases from V and 11 from J, leaving 19 bases between them. CDR3 sequence: CASSRDRSGEQYF. The CDR3 bases are TGTGCCAGCAGCCGGGACAGGAGCGGGGAGCAGTACTTC.

This clonotype was detected a few times. This chain connects TRBV20-1 to TRBJ2-3; D unresolved. Trimming cost V 5 bases and J 7 bases, with 7 bases left between them. The CDR3 consists of 10 residues. CDR1 is DFQATT and CDR2 is SNEGSKA in the germline V gene (reference sequence). In DNA form, the CDR3 reads TGCAGTGCTTATACCCATACGCAGTATTTT. The encoded protein is CSAYTHTQYF.

The CDR3 nucleotides read TGCAGCGGTGGCGAGGATGAGCAGTTCTTC. As protein: CSGGEDEQFF. The chain uses TRBV29-1 and TRBJ2-1, with D unclear. Germline V gene data show CDR1 as SQVTM and CDR2 as ANQGSEA. The CDR3 extends over 10 amino acids. The germline V and J ends were trimmed by 7 bases and 8 bases, with 9 bases remaining between them.

The chain joins TRBV12-3 or TRBV12-4 to TRBJ1-2; no clear D gene. V was trimmed by 3 bases and J by 8 bases, leaving 13 bases between them. The CDR3 is 13 amino acids. The DNA for the CDR3 is TGTGCCAGCAGTTTGCACGGATCTTTGGGCTACACCTTC. Amino acid sequence: CASSLHGSLGYTF.

This clonotype came up a few times. This chain links TRBV9 with TRBJ2-7, with D perhaps assigned TRBD1 or TRBD2 (6 bases each). The V end was cut by 3 bases, the J end by 6 bases, with 19 bases between. Germline assignment: CDR1 SGDLS and CDR2 YYNGEE. The length of the CDR3 is 15 residues. DNA of the CDR3: TGTGCCAGCAGCGACCCCGAGGGGGGATCGGTCGAGCAGTACTTC. It yields the protein CASSDPEGGSVEQYF.

The rearrangement uses TRBV7-2 and TRBJ1-3; D is possibly TRBD1 (5 bases). The CDR3 runs 16 residues. The germline CDR1 and CDR2 sequences are SGHTA and FQGNSA. Trimming removed 5 bases from V and 0 bases from J, with 14 bases in between. For the CDR3, the DNA is TGTGCCAGCAGCACAGGTGTACGGTCCTCTGGAAACACCATATATTTT. This encodes CASSTGVRSSGNTIYF. Looking up the rest from reference TRBV7-2 and TRBJ1-3 gives the full variable domain: GAGVSQSPSNKVTEKGKDVELRCDPISGHTALYWYRQSLGQGLEFLIYFQGNSAPDKSGLPSDRFSAERTGGSVSTLTIQRTQQEDSAVYLCASSTGVRSSGNTIYFGEGSWLTVV.

The chain links TRBV9 to TRBJ2-7; 9 bases line up with TRBD2. CDR1 is SGDLS and CDR2 is YYNGEE in the germline V gene. The CDR3 runs to 16 residues. V was clipped by 4 bases and J by 4 bases; unmatched bases: 12. DNA for the CDR3: TGTGCCAGCAGCTTCCGCGGGGGGGCGGGATTTTACGAGCAGTACTTC. Residues: CASSFRGGAGFYEQYF.

This sequence joins TRBV6-5 and TRBJ2-4, with 9 bases fitting TRBD1. From germline, CDR1 is MNHEY and CDR2 SVGAGI. The V segment lost 5 bases and the J segment 13 bases; nucleotides outside the gene matches: 12. The CDR3 runs to 14 residues. Here the CDR3 reads CASSHRRDRVAQYF. In DNA, the CDR3 is TGTGCCAGCAGTCACCGCCGGGACAGGGTTGCCCAGTACTTC.

CDR3 coding DNA: TGTGCCAGCAGGCGACAGGAATACACTGAAGCTTTCTTT. It specifies CASRRQEYTEAFF. This chain connects TRBV6-5 to TRBJ1-1; D possibly corresponds to TRBD1 (6 bases). The CDR3 has 13 amino acids. Trimming stripped 6 bases from V and 3 bases from J, with 11 bases between. The germline V gene has CDR1 MNHEY and CDR2 SVGAGI.

The rearrangement joins TRBV5-6 to TRBJ2-1; perhaps TRBD1 as D (6 bases). Germline V gene lookup returns CDR1 SGHDT and CDR2 YYEEEE. The germline V and J ends were trimmed by 0 bases and 9 bases, with 16 bases remaining between them. The CDR3 totals 15 residues. The CDR3 region has the DNA TGTGCCAGCAGCTTGGGCTGGGGGCCGGAGAGTGAGCAGTTCTTC. Encoded protein: CASSLGWGPESEQFF.

The rearrangement uses TRBV27 and TRBJ2-4; D is uncertain. The tail of the sequence fits TRBJ2-7 better, so the J call may be wrong. The germline CDR1 and CDR2 sequences are MNHEY and SMNVEV (reference sequence). This CDR3 has 14 amino acids. CDR3 sequence: CASSSIIAGYEQYF. The CDR3 coding sequence is TGTGCCAGCAGTTCAATAATAGCAGGCTACGAGCAGTACTTC.

This clonotype was seen more than once but under ten times. This chain uses TRBV4-1 with TRBJ1-4; no reliable D call. CDR1 is MGHRA, CDR2 YSYEKL, per germline. V lost 1 base and J lost 0, with 9 bases in between. The CDR3 length is 16 residues. CDR3 in DNA: TGCGCCAGCAGCCAAGTCGTGGTACCAACTAATGAAAAACTGTTTTTT. Its translation: CASSQVVVPTNEKLFF.

The chain joins TRBV7-9 to TRBJ1-4; a possible D gene is TRBD1 (6 bases). Germline CDR1 reads SEHNR; CDR2 reads FQNEAQ (reference sequence). CDR3 length equals 16 residues. Trimming took off 1 base at V and 3 bases at J, with 12 bases between the two ends. In nucleotides, the CDR3 is TGTGCCAGCAGCTTAGGACGGGGGGCCTCTAATGAAAAACTGTTTTTT. Translating it yields CASSLGRGASNEKLFF.